This entry lists 10 T cell receptor beta chains sequenced from one sample in a study of Ad26.COV2.S vaccination and SARS-CoV-2 variants. The protocol was immunoSEQ multiplex PCR, while the TCRdb copy is restricted to in-frame clones and leaves out a portion. Among over 450,000 clones listed, 89% were seen once. Sample treatment: approximately 18 received Ad26.COV2.S at low or high dose, single or two shots; roughly five received placebo; per-sample allocation not given. Sampling was performed 63 days after the first vaccine or placebo injection. The sequencing used peripheral blood, collected in a trial of Ad26.COV2.S vaccine versus placebo. The receptor set was obtained from a person aged 18-60 years who received the Ad26.COV2.S COVID-19 vaccine or a placebo.

This clone has a handful of counts. V and J are TRBV19 and TRBJ1-1, with D possibly being TRBD1 (5 bases). Germline assignment: CDR1 LNHDA and CDR2 SQIVND (reference sequence). This CDR3 region has 13 residues. With 7 bases removed from V and 1 base from J, the gap between germline ends came to 10 bases. The CDR3 coding sequence is TGTGCCAGTATCGCTGGACAGAACACTGAAGCTTTCTTT. Encoded protein: CASIAGQNTEAFF.

The chain carries TRBV7-8 and TRBJ2-5, with D possibly TRBD2 on 5 matching bases. Germline V gives CDR1 SGHVS, CDR2 FQNEAQ. There are 16 residues in the CDR3. The V and J ends lost 5 bases and 0 bases respectively, with 16 bases between them. CDR3 amino acids: CASSPRTQAYQETQYF. Written as DNA, the CDR3 is TGTGCCAGCAGCCCTCGGACTCAGGCGTACCAAGAGACCCAGTACTTC. Filled out from reference TRBV7-8 and TRBJ2-5, the complete variable domain reads GAGVSQSPRYKVAKRGQDVALRCDPISGHVSLFWYQQALGQGPEFLTYFQNEAQLDKSGLPSDRFFAERPEGSVSTLKIQRTQQEDSAVYLCASSPRTQAYQETQYFGPGTRLLVL.

The chain carries TRBV6-5 and TRBJ2-1; D may be TRBD2 (6 bases). CDR1 and CDR2 (germline): MNHEY, SVGAGI. CDR3 length: 16 amino acids. Trimming pared 0 bases from V and 0 bases from J, leaving 9 bases between. The DNA for the CDR3 is TGTGCCAGCAGTTACTCACTAGCTCGCTCCTACAATGAGCAGTTCTTC. Encoded protein: CASSYSLARSYNEQFF.

The chain is built from TRBV6-1 and TRBJ1-2; a weak D match, TRBD1 (5 bases). CDR1 is MNHNS, CDR2 SASEGT, per germline. The CDR3 spans 18 residues. The V gene lost 1 base and the J gene lost 1 base, with 19 bases spanning the gap. The DNA for the CDR3 is TGTGCCAGCAGTGAAGATCTTTGGGCAGGGCACTTTAACTATGGCTACACCTTC. Its translation: CASSEDLWAGHFNYGYTF.

The CDR3 loop is CASSTTGMNTEAFF. The CDR3 region has the DNA TGTGCCAGCTCCACGACAGGCATGAACACTGAAGCTTTCTTT. The rearrangement joins TRBV18 to TRBJ1-1; possible D gene TRBD1, 6 bases. Germline V lookup: CDR1 KGHSH, CDR2 LQKENI. Trimming cost V 6 bases and J 0 bases, with 11 bases left between them. The CDR3 contains 14 residues.

Notes on this clone: A much larger clonotype is one base distant, so this may be a read error. V gene TRBV6-2 or TRBV6-3 combines with J gene TRBJ2-6; D uncertain. The V gene lost 0 bases and the J gene lost 2 bases, with 2 bases spanning the gap. Looked up from germline, CDR1 is MNHEY and CDR2 is SVGEGT. The CDR3 totals 14 residues. This CDR3 is CASSYSTGANVLTF. The DNA of the CDR3 is TGTGCCAGCAGTTACTCGACTGGGGCCAACGTCCTGACTTTC.

This clone was seen more than once but under ten times. V is TRBV11-1 and J is TRBJ1-1; D possibly corresponds to TRBD1 (6 bases). Trimming stripped 3 bases from V and 1 base from J, with 15 bases between. This CDR3 has 16 amino acids. Per the germline V gene, CDR1 is SGHAT and CDR2 is FQDESV (reference sequence). This CDR3 is CASSFSSRGQNTEAFF. The DNA of the CDR3 is TGTGCCAGCAGCTTCTCTTCCCGGGGACAGAACACTGAAGCTTTCTTT.

This sequence joins TRBV7-2 and TRBJ1-1, with 7 bases that match TRBD1. The CDR3 contains 17 residues. Germline loops: CDR1 SGHTA, CDR2 FQGNSA. V lost 1 base, J lost 0 bases, and 8 bases stayed unmatched. CDR3 nucleotide sequence: TGTGCCAGCAGCTTAGACGGGACAGCAAGCTTGAACACTGAAGCTTTCTTT. This encodes CASSLDGTASLNTEAFF.

This rearrangement joins TRBV7-8 to TRBJ1-4, with 8 bases lining up with TRBD1. Unmatched junction bases numbered 7, after V lost 5 bases and J lost 8 bases. There are 14 residues in the CDR3. Germline lookup yields CDR1 SGHVS and CDR2 FQNEAQ. The CDR3 DNA sequence: TGTGCCAGCAGCAGTGGACAGGGTTCCGAAAAACTGTTTTTT. Translating it yields CASSSGQGSEKLFF.

The chain couples TRBV19 to TRBJ2-2; maybe TRBD2 (6 bases). CDR1 and CDR2 from the germline V gene are LNHDA and SQIVND (reference sequence). Trimming stripped 10 bases from V and 0 bases from J, with 21 bases between. The length of the CDR3 is 17 residues. The DNA of the CDR3 is TGTGCCACCCAAGGTGTAGGGAGGACAACGAACACCGGGGAGCTGTTTTTT. This gives the protein CATQGVGRTTNTGELFF.